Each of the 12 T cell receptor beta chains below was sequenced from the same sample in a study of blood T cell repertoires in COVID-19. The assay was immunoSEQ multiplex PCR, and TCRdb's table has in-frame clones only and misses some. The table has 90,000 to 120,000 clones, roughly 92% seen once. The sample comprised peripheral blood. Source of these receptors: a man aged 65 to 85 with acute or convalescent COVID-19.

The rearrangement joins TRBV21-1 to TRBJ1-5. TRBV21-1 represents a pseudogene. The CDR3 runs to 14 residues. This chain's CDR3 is CASSNGGTVRPQHF. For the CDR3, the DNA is TGTGCCAGCAGCAACGGGGGAACTGTAAGGCCCCAGCATTTT.

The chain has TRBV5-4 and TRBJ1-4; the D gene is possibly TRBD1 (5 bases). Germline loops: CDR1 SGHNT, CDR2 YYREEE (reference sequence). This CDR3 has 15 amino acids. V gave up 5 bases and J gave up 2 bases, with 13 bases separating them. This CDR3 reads CASRPGMGTNEKLFF. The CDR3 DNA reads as TGTGCCAGCAGGCCAGGGATGGGTACTAATGAAAAACTGTTTTTT.

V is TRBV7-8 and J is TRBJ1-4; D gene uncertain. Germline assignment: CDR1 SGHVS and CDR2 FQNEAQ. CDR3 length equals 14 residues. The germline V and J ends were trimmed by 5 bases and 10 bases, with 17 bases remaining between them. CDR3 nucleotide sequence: TGTGCCAGCAGCCAGCCATCGGAAGGGAGAAAACTGTTTTTT. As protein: CASSQPSEGRKLFF. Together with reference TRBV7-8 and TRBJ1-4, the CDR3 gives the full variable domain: GAGVSQSPRYKVAKRGQDVALRCDPISGHVSLFWYQQALGQGPEFLTYFQNEAQLDKSGLPSDRFFAERPEGSVSTLKIQRTQQEDSAVYLCASSQPSEGRKLFFGSGTQLSVL.

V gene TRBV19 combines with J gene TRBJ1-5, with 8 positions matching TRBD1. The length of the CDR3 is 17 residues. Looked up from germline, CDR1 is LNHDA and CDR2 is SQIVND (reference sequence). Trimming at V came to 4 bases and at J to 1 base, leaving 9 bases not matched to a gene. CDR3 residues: CASSTPQGAFSNQPQHF. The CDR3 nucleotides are TGTGCCAGTAGTACGCCCCAGGGGGCGTTCAGCAATCAGCCCCAGCATTTT.

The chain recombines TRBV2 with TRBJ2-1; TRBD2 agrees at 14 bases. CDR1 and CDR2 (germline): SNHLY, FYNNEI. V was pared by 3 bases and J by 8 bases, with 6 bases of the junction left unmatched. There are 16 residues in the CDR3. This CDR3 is CASSDPGLAGEDEQFF. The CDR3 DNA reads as TGTGCCAGCAGTGACCCGGGACTAGCGGGGGAGGATGAGCAGTTCTTC.

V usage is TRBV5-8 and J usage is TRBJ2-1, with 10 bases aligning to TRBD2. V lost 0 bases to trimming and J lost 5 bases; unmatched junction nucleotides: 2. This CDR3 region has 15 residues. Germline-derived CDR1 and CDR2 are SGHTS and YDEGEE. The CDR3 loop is CASSLASGSNNEQFF. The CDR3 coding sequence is TGTGCCAGCAGCTTGGCTAGCGGGAGCAACAATGAGCAGTTCTTC.

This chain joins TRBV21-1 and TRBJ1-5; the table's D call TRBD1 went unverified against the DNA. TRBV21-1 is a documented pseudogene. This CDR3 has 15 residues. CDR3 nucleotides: TGTGCCAGGACAGGGGGGGTATATAGCAATCAGCCCCAGCATTTT. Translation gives CARTGGVYSNQPQHF.

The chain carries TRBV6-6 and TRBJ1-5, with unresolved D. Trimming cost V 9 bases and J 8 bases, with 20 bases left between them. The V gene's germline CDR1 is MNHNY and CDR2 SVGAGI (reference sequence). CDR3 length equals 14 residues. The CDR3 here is CASTTSGGRKPQHF. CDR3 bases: TGTGCCAGTACAACATCTGGCGGGAGGAAGCCCCAGCATTTT.

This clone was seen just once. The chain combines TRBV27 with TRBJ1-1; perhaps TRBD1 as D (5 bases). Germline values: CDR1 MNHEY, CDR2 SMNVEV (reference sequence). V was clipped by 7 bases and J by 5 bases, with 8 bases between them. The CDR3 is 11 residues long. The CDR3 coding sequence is TGTGCCAGCACCCGGGGGACTGAAGCTTTCTTT. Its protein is CASTRGTEAFF.

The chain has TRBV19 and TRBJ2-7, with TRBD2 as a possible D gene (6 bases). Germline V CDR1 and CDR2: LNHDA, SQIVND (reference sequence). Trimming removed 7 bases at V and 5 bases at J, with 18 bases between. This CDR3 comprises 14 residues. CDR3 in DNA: TGTGCCAGTACTGGCGGAGGGCATAGGCACGAGCAGTACTTC. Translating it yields CASTGGGHRHEQYF.

The CDR3 reads CASSSDRGFTDTQYF. For the CDR3, the DNA is TGTGCCAGCAGCTCGGACAGGGGGTTCACAGATACGCAGTATTTT. The chain couples TRBV5-4 to TRBJ2-3, with 10 positions matching TRBD1. Germline trimming cut 3 bases from V and 2 bases from J; bases unmatched to any gene: 3. The CDR3 covers 15 residues. CDR1 and CDR2 (germline): SGHNT, YYREEE (reference sequence).

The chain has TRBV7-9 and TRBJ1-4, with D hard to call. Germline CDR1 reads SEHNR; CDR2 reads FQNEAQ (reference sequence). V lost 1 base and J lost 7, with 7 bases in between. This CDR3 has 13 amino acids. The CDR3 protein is CASSLGAGEKLFF. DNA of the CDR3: TGTGCCAGCAGCTTAGGTGCGGGTGAAAAACTGTTTTTT. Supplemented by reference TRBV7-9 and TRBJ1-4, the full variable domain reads DTGVSQNPRHKITKRGQNVTFRCDPISEHNRLYWYRQTLGQGPEFLTYFQNEAQLEKSRLLSDRFSAERPKGSFSTLEIQRTEQGDSAMYLCASSLGAGEKLFFGSGTQLSVL.